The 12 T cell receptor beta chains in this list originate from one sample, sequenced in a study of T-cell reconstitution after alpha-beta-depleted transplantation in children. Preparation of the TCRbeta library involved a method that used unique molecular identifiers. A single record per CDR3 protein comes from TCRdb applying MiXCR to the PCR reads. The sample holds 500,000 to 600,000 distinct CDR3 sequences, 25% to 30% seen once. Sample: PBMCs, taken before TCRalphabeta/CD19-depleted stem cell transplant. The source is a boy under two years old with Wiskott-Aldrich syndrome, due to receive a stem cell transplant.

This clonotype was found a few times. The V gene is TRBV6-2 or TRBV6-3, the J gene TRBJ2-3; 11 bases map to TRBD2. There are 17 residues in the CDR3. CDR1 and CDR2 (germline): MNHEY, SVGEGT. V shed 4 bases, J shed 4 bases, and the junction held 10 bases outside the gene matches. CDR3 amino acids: CASSSASSGRPSDTQYF. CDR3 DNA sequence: TGTGCCAGCAGTTCGGCCTCTAGCGGGAGGCCGTCAGATACGCAGTATTTT.

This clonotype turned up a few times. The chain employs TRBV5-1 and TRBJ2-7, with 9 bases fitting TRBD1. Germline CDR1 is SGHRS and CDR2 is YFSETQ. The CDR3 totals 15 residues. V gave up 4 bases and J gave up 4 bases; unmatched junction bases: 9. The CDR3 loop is CASSTAGQGGYEQYF. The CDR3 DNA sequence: TGCGCCAGCAGCACCGCGGGACAGGGAGGTTACGAGCAGTACTTC.

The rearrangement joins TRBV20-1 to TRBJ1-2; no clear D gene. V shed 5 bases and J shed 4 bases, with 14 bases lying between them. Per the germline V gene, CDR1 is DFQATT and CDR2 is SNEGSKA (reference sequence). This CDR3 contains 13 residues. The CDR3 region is CSAGVWSAYGYTF. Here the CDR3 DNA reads TGCAGTGCTGGCGTTTGGTCAGCCTATGGCTACACCTTC.

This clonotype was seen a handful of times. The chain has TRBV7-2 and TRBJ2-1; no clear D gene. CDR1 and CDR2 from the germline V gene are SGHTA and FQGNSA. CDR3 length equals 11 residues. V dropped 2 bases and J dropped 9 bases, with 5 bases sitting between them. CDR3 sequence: CASSLWGEQFF. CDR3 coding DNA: TGTGCCAGCAGCTTATGGGGTGAGCAGTTCTTC.

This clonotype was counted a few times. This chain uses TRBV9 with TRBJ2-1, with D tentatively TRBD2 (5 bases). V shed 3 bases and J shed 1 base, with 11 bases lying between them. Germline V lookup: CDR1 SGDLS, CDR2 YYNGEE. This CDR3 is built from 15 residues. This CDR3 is CASSGTDSSYNEQFF. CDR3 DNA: TGTGCCAGCAGCGGGACTGACTCATCCTACAATGAGCAGTTCTTC. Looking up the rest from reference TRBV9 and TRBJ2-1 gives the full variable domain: DSGVTQTPKHLITATGQRVTLRCSPRSGDLSVYWYQQSLDQGLQFLIQYYNGEERAKGNILERFSAQQFPDLHSELNLSSLELGDSALYFCASSGTDSSYNEQFFGPGTRLTVL.

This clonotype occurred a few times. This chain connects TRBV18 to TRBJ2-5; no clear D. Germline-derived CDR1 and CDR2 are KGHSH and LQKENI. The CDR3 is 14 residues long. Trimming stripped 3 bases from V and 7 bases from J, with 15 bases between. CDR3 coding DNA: TGTGCCAGCTCACCGTCCTTGGCGGTGGGGACCCAGTACTTC. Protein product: CASSPSLAVGTQYF.

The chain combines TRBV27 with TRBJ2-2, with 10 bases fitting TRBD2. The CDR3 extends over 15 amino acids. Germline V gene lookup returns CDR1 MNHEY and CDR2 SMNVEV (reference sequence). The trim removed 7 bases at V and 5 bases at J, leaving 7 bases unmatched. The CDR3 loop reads CASIKTSGVTGELFF. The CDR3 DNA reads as TGTGCCAGCATAAAAACTAGCGGGGTGACCGGGGAGCTGTTTTTT.

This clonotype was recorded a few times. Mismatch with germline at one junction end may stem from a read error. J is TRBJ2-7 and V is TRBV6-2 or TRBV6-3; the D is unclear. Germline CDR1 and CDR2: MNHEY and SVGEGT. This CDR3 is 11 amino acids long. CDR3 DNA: TGTGCCAGCAGATCCCTCACAGTTAGGAGCTTC. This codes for CASRSLTVRSF.

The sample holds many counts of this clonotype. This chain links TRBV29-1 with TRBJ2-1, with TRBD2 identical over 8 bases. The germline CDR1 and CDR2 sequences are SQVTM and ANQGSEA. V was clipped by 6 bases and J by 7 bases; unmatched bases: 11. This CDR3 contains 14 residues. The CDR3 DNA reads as TGCAGCGTAAGAGGACTAGCCGATCCGAATGAGCAGTTCTTC. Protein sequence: CSVRGLADPNEQFF.

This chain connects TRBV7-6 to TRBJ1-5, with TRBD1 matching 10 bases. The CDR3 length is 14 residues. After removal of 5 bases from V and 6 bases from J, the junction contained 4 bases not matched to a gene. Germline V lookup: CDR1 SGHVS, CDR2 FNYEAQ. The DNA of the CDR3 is TGTGCCAGCAGCAAGACAGGGGGCACTCAGCCCCAGCATTTT. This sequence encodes CASSKTGGTQPQHF.

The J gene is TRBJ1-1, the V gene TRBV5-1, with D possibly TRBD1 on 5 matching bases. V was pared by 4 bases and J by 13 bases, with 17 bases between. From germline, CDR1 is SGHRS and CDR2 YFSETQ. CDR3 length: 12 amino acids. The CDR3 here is CASSDLRGEGFF. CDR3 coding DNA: TGCGCCAGCAGCGATTTAAGAGGGGAGGGTTTCTTT. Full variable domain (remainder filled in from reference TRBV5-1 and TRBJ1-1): KAGVTQTPRYLIKTRGQQVTLSCSPISGHRSVSWYQQTPGQGLQFLFEYFSETQRNKGNFPGRFSGRQFSNSRSEMNVSTLELGDSALYLCASSDLRGEGFFGQGTRLTVV.

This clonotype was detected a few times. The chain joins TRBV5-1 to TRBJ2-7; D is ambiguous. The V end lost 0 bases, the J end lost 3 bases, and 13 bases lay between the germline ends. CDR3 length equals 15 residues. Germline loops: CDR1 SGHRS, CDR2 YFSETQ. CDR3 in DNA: TGCGCCAGCAGCTTGGAGTCCTTGGTCCTCTACGAGCAGTACTTC. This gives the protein CASSLESLVLYEQYF. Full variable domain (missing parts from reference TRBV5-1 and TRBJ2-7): KAGVTQTPRYLIKTRGQQVTLSCSPISGHRSVSWYQQTPGQGLQFLFEYFSETQRNKGNFPGRFSGRQFSNSRSEMNVSTLELGDSALYLCASSLESLVLYEQYFGPGTRLTVT.